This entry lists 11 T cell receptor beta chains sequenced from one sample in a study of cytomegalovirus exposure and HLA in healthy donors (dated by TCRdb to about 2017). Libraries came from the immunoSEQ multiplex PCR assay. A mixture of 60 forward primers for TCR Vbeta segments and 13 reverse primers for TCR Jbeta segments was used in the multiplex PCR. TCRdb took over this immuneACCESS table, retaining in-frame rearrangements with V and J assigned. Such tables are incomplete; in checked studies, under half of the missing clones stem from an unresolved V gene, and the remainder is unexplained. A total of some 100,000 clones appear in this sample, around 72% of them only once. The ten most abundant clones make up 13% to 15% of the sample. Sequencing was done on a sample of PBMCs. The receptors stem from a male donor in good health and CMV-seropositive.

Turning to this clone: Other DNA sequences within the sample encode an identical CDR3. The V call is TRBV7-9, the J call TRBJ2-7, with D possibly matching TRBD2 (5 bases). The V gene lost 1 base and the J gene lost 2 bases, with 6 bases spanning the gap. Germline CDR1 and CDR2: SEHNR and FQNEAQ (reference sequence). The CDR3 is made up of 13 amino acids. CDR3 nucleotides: TGTGCCAGCAGCTTAGGAGGGCCCTACGAGCAGTACTTC. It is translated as CASSLGGPYEQYF.

The CDR3 DNA reads as TGTGCTAGTGGGGTTAGTGGCAATCAGCCCCAGCATTTT. This encodes CASGVSGNQPQHF. V is TRBV12-5 and J is TRBJ1-5, with D hard to call. Germline CDR1 and CDR2: LGHNT and FRNRAP. This CDR3 comprises 13 residues. Trimming removed 6 bases at V and 2 bases at J, with 8 bases between.

As DNA, the CDR3 is TGTGCCAGCAGCTCCGAGAAAGCAACTAATGAAAAACTGTTTTTT. As protein: CASSSEKATNEKLFF. The V call is TRBV7-9, the J call TRBJ1-4; D not certain. V lost 4 bases and J lost 0, with 9 bases in between. This CDR3 region has 15 residues. Germline V gene sequence: CDR1 SEHNR, CDR2 FQNEAQ (reference sequence). Using reference TRBV7-9 and TRBJ1-4 for the parts outside the CDR3, the full variable domain is DTGVSQNPRHKITKRGQNVTFRCDPISEHNRLYWYRQTLGQGPEFLTYFQNEAQLEKSRLLSDRFSAERPKGSFSTLEIQRTEQGDSAMYLCASSSEKATNEKLFFGSGTQLSVL.

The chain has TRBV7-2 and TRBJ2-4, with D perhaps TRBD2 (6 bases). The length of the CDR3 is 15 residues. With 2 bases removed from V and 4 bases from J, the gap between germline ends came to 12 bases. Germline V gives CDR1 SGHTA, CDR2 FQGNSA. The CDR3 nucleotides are TGTGCCAGCAGCTTAAAGGGCGGAGGGAAAAACATTCAGTACTTC. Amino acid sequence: CASSLKGGGKNIQYF.

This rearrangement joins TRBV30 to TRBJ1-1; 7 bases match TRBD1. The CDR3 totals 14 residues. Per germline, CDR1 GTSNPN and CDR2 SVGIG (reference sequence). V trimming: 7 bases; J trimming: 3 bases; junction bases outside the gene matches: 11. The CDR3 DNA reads TGTGCCTCAAAACTAGGAACAGGGGACACTGAAGCTTTCTTT. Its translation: CASKLGTGDTEAFF.

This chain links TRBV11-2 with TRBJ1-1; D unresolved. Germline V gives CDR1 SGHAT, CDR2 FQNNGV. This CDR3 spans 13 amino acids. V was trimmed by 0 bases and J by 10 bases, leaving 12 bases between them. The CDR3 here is CASSLDRQMRAFF. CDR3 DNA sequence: TGTGCCAGCAGCTTAGATAGACAAATGAGAGCTTTCTTT.

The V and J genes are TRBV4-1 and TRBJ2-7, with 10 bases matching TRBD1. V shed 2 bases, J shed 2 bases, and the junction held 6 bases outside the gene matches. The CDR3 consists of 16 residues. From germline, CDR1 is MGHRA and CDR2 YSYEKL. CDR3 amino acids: CASSQPTGGDPYEQYF. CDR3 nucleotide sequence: TGCGCCAGCAGCCAACCGACAGGGGGCGATCCCTACGAGCAGTACTTC.

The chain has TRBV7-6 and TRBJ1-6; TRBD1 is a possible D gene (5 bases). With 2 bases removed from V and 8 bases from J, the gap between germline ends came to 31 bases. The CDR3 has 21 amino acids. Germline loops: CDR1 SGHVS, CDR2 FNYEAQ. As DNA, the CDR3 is TGTGCCAGCAGCTTATTTCAGGGTAGAATTGGTATCGACAGCCTCCATTCACCCCTCCACTTT. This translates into CASSLFQGRIGIDSLHSPLHF.

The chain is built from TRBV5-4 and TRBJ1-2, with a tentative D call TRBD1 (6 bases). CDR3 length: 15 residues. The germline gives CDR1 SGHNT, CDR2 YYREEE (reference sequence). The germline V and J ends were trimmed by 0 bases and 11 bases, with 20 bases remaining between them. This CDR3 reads CASSLAGNRAQGYTF. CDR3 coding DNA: TGTGCCAGCAGCTTGGCCGGAAATCGGGCGCAGGGGTACACCTTC.

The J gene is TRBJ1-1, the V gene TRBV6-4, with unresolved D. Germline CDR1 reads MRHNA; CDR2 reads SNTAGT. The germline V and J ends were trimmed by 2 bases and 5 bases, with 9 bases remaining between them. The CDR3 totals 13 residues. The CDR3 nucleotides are TGTGCCAGCAGTGACGGGCAGTGGACTGAAGCTTTCTTT. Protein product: CASSDGQWTEAFF.

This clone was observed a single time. The CDR3 sequence is CASSTRWTGQGETQYF. CDR3 DNA: TGTGCCAGCAGCACCCGATGGACAGGGCAAGGGGAGACCCAGTACTTC. The gene calls are TRBV11-3 and TRBJ2-5; 8 nucleotides align to TRBD1. The CDR3 is 16 residues long. Germline CDR1 reads SGHNT; CDR2 reads YENEEA. V was pared by 5 bases and J by 5 bases, with 13 bases of the junction left unmatched.